What follows is one T cell receptor beta chain and its context. This entry comes from a study of blood T cell repertoires in COVID-19. Overall study context: T cells, B-cell-depleted T cells, or PBMCs supplied cDNA or gDNA.

This CDR3 is 15 amino acids long. Germline CDR1 is SGHVS and CDR2 is FNYEAQ. V was clipped by 7 bases and J by 1 base; unmatched bases: 7. The table came from immunoSEQ multiplex PCR; TCRdb's copy has only in-frame clones and leaves some out. The sample has about 250,000 clones, about 86% seen once; the top ten hold approximately 15%. The TCR was taken from a person aged 65 to 85 with COVID-19, enrolled during active disease. The V and J genes are TRBV7-6 and TRBJ2-5; 9 bases agree with TRBD2. The sample was peripheral blood. The CDR3 DNA sequence: TGTGCCAGCATGCGTGGCGGGGGGGCCCAAGAGACCCAGTACTTC. It specifies CASMRGGGAQETQYF.